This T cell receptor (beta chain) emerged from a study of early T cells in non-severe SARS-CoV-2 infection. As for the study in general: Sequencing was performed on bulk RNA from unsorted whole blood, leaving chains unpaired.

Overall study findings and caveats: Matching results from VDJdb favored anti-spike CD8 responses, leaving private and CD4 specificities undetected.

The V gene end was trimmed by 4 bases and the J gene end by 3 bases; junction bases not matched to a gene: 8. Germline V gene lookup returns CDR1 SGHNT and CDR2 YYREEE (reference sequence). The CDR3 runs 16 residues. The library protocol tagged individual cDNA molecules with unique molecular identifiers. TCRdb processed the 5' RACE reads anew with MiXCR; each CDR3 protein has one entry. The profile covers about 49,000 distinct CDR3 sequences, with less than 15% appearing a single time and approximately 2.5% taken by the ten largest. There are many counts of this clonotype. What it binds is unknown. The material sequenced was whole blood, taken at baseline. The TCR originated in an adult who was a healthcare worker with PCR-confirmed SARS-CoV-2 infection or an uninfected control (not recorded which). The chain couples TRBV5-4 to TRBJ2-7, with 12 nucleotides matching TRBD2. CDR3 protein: CASSTRTSGADYEQYF. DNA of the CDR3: TGTGCCAGCAGCACCCGGACTAGCGGGGCAGACTACGAGCAGTACTTC. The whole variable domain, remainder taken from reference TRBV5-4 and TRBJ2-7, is ETGVTQSPTHLIKTRGQQVTLRCSSQSGHNTVSWYQQALGQGPQFIFQYYREEENGRGNFPPRFSGLQFPNYSSELNVNALELDDSALYLCASSTRTSGADYEQYFGPGTRLTVT.